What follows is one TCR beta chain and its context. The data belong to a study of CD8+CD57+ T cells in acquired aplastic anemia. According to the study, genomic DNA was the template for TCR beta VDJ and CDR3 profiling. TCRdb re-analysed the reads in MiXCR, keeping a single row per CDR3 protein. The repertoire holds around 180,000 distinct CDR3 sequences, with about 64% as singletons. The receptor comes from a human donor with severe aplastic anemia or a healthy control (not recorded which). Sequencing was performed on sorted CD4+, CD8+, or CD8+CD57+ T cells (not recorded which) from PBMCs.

The CDR3 region has the DNA TGTGCCAGCAGCACAATTCTAGCGGGGTATAACAATGAGCAGTTCTTC. Residues: CASSTILAGYNNEQFF. This chain uses TRBV7-6 with TRBJ2-1, with 9 positions matching TRBD2. J was trimmed by 5 bases and V by 5 bases; bases with no gene match: 10. This CDR3 region has 16 residues. Germline V gene sequence: CDR1 SGHVS, CDR2 FNYEAQ.